The T cell receptor beta chain described here comes from a study of molecular identifiers for immune sequencing clone quantification. This clonotype was seen at least ten times. TCRdb analysed the PCR reads with MiXCR anew, one entry per CDR3 protein. Of 20,000 to 30,000 distinct CDR3 sequences listed, over 15% are singletons. The CDR3 length is 14 residues. After removal of 6 bases from V and 3 bases from J, the junction contained 10 bases not matched to a gene. The V gene's germline CDR1 is DFQATT and CDR2 SNEGSKA (reference sequence). The rearrangement uses TRBV20-1 and TRBJ2-5; 7 positions match TRBD1. Sequencing input: naive CD8+ T cells from blood, with Jurkat cell RNA spiked in. The subset here: FACS-sorted CD8+CD4-CCR7+CD45RA+ naive T cells. The origin of this receptor is a human donor in good health. Some libraries in this study had Jurkat cell RNA spiked in. The CDR3 DNA is TGCAGTGCCCTTGATCAGGGGGTAGAAGAGACCCAGTACTTC. Its translation: CSALDQGVEETQYF.